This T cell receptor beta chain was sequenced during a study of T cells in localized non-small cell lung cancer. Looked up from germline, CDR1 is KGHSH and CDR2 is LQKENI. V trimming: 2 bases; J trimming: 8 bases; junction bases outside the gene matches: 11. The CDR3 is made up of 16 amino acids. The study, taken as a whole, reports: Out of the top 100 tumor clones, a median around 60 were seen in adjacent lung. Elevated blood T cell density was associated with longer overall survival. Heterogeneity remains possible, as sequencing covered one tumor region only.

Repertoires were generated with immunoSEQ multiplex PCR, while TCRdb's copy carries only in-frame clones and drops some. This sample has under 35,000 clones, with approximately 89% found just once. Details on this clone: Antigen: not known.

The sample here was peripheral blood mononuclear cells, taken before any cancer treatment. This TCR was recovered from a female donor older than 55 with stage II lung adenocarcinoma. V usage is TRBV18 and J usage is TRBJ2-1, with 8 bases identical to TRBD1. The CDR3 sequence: CASSPIPWTGRDEQFF. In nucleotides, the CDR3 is TGTGCCAGCTCACCAATTCCATGGACAGGGCGGGATGAGCAGTTCTTC. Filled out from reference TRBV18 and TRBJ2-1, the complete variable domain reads NAGVMQNPRHLVRRRGQEARLRCSPMKGHSHVYWYRQLPEEGLKFMVYLQKENIIDESGMPKERFSAEFPKEGPSILRIQQVVRGDSAAYFCASSPIPWTGRDEQFFGPGTRLTVL.